This is a list of T cell receptor beta chains from one sample in a study of regulatory T cells in long-lasting Graves disease. Using its own MiXCR run on the multiplex PCR reads, TCRdb lists one record per CDR3 protein. Here the sample spans about 400,000 distinct CDR3 sequences, 15% to 20% being singletons. These data were likewise used in another study, on T cells in Graves' hyperthyroidism and ophthalmopathy.

Sequenced material: peripheral blood mononuclear cells (PBMCs), taken at new diagnosis, from a patient treated with antithyroid drugs. These receptors all come from a woman aged 18-29 years with Graves disease. Both conserved end residues are part of each CDR3. The order of the fields is J gene, D gene, V gene, clone size, CDR3 protein, CDR3 DNA. The D gene is left open where the match is weak. Clone size, where shown, is once, few, many, or a class for clones that have expanded.

TRBJ2-7,-,TRBV11-2,-,CASSLLSGTRDSYEQYF,TGTGCCAGCAGCTTGTTGTCCGGGACACGCGACTCCTACGAGCAGTACTTC
TRBJ2-7,-,TRBV7-9,many,CASSPPMIGDRDQPSYEQYF,TGTGCCAGCAGCCCCCCGATGATCGGAGATCGGGACCAGCCTTCCTACGAGCAGTACTTC
TRBJ2-2,-,TRBV5-1,-,CASSLGNANTGELFF,TGCGCCAGCAGCTTAGGCAACGCGAACACCGGGGAGCTGTTTTTT
TRBJ1-1,-,TRBV18,many,CASSPGRGGEAFF,TGTGCCAGCTCACCAGGCCGGGGGGGTGAAGCTTTCTTT
TRBJ2-7,-,TRBV19,-,CASSIGGTIYEQYF,TGTGCCAGTAGTATCGGCGGGACCATCTACGAGCAGTACTTC
TRBJ2-1,-,TRBV27,many,CASTSSSYTGTNEQFF,TGTGCCAGCACGTCGTCATCCTATACAGGGACAAATGAGCAGTTCTTC
TRBJ1-1,TRBD1,TRBV29-1,-,CSGAGQEATEAFF,TGCAGCGGCGCGGGACAGGAGGCCACTGAAGCTTTCTTT
TRBJ2-3,-,TRBV30,few,CAWITSRSTDTQYF,TGTGCCTGGATCACTAGCCGTAGCACAGATACGCAGTATTTT
TRBJ1-2,-,TRBV27,many,CASRFVGSNYGYTF,TGTGCCAGCCGCTTTGTTGGGAGTAACTATGGCTACACCTTC
TRBJ2-5,-,TRBV2,-,CASHHPGEETQYF,TGTGCCAGCCACCACCCCGGAGAGGAGACCCAGTACTTC
TRBJ2-2,TRBD1,TRBV7-3,-,CASSFTGQGGNTGELFF,TGTGCCAGCAGCTTTACAGGACAGGGGGGAAACACCGGGGAGCTGTTTTTT
TRBJ2-7,TRBD2,TRBV20-1,many,CSAATSGSFYEQYF,TGCAGTGCAGCGACTAGCGGGAGCTTTTACGAGCAGTACTTC
TRBJ2-2,-,TRBV30,many,CAWFHTGRVITGELFF,TGTGCCTGGTTCCATACAGGTCGGGTAATCACCGGGGAGCTGTTTTTT
TRBJ2-1,-,TRBV5-1,-,CASRGRGDNEQFF,TGCGCCAGCAGGGGCAGGGGCGACAATGAGCAGTTCTTC
TRBJ2-3,TRBD1,TRBV7-2,many,CASSLGPGGTDTQYF,TGTGCCAGCAGCTTAGGGCCAGGGGGTACAGATACGCAGTATTTT
TRBJ2-5,-,TRBV6-1,many,CASRSSRTQGTQYF,TGTGCCAGCAGATCCTCTCGAACTCAGGGGACCCAGTACTTC
TRBJ1-4,-,TRBV19,-,CASSAEKLFF,TGTGCCAGTAGTGCTGAAAAACTGTTTTTT
TRBJ2-1,-,TRBV4-2,many,CASSQVGLEYNEQFF,TGTGCCAGCAGCCAAGTGGGCCTAGAATACAATGAGCAGTTCTTC
TRBJ2-2,TRBD1,TRBV6-5,few,CASSYWTGTAGELFF,TGTGCCAGCAGTTACTGGACAGGGACGGCCGGGGAGCTGTTTTTT
TRBJ1-1,-,TRBV14,few,CASSRTHRDTEAFF,TGTGCCAGCAGCCGGACCCACAGGGACACTGAAGCTTTCTTT
TRBJ2-1,-,TRBV12-5,few,CASGFEGSYNEQFF,TGTGCTAGTGGTTTCGAGGGGTCGTACAATGAGCAGTTCTTC
TRBJ1-3,-,TRBV2,few,CASSEVWGAFGNTVYF,TGTGCCAGCAGTGAAGTTTGGGGGGCCTTTGGAAACACCGTATATTTT
TRBJ2-4,TRBD2,TRBV28,many,CASSWASGMGAKNIQYF,TGTGCCAGCAGTTGGGCTAGCGGGATGGGAGCCAAAAACATTCAGTACTTC